The rows below give T cell receptor beta chains drawn from one sample of a study of blood T cell repertoires in COVID-19. Measured with immunoSEQ multiplex PCR; TCRdb has only the in-frame clones, and not every one. This sample has around 71,000 clones, with approximately 89% found just once. What was sequenced was peripheral blood. All receptors come from an elderly man with acute or convalescent COVID-19. CDR3s include the opening cysteine and the closing phenylalanine or tryptophan. Fields, in order: CDR3 length, D gene, V gene, J gene, CDR3 DNA, CDR3 protein. D genes are given only for firm matches.

>15|.|TRBV7-9|TRBJ2-2
TGTGCCAGCAGCTTAGGGCTAGCGCAGGCGGGGGAGCTGTTTTTT
CASSLGLAQAGELFF
>16|.|TRBV5-4|TRBJ1-4
TGTGCCAGCAGCTTGGGTCAGGGCGCAACTAATGAAAAACTGTTTTTT
CASSLGQGATNEKLFF
>16|.|TRBV4-3|TRBJ1-1
TGCGCCAGCAGCCAAGGGGACATTCGGAGGAACACTGAAGCTTTCTTT
CASSQGDIRRNTEAFF
>14|.|TRBV27|TRBJ1-3
TGTGCCAGCAGTTTGCAGTACTCTGGAAACACCATATATTTT
CASSLQYSGNTIYF
>15|TRBD1|TRBV28|TRBJ2-7
TGTGCCAGCAGTTTAAGGGGGCAGCTACTCTACGAGCAGTACTTC
CASSLRGQLLYEQYF
>15|TRBD2|TRBV5-4|TRBJ2-4
TGTGCCAGCAGCTTGAGGACTAGCGAGACAAACATTCAGTACTTC
CASSLRTSETNIQYF
>14|.|TRBV5-1|TRBJ1-1
TGCGCCAGCAGCTCGAGCCAGGTCAGCACTGAAGCTTTCTTT
CASSSSQVSTEAFF
>16|TRBD1|TRBV11-2|TRBJ1-6
TGTGCCAGCAGCTTAGCGGGGGACAGCTATAATTCACCCCTCCACTTT
CASSLAGDSYNSPLHF
>16|TRBD2|TRBV6-5|TRBJ2-7
TGTGCCAGCAGTTATCGGAGAAGCGGGGCCCACTACGAGCAGTACTTC
CASSYRRSGAHYEQYF
>16|.|TRBV7-7|TRBJ2-5
TGTGCCAGCAGCGCTGGGGGCGGGGGCTGGGGAGAGACCCAGTACTTC
CASSAGGGGWGETQYF
>13|.|TRBV7-2|TRBJ1-2
TGTGCCAGCAGCTCTCGACAGAGCTATGGCTACACCTTC
CASSSRQSYGYTF
>17|.|TRBV14|TRBJ2-7
TGTGCCAGCAGCCAAGATCACGGCAGGGGTCAAACCTACGAGCAGTACTTC
CASSQDHGRGQTYEQYF
>20|TRBD2|TRBV10-3|TRBJ2-1
TGTGCCATCAGTGAGTCGAGCGGGAGGACCTTACTGAGCTCCTACAATGAGCAGTTCTTC
CAISESSGRTLLSSYNEQFF